The 28 T cell receptor beta chains in this list originate from one sample, sequenced in a study of T-cell memory formation after mild COVID-19. MiXCR, applied by TCRdb to the 5' RACE reads, yields one record per CDR3 protein. In the table there are some 450,000 distinct CDR3 sequences, 20% of which are singletons. Sample: PBMCs or a T cell subset sorted from them (not recorded which). These receptors all stem from an adult woman who had mild COVID-19 (a few samples of this study predate the infection). Cell type and time point are not known.

The chain employs TRBV5-1 and TRBJ1-1; 7 bases are a match to TRBD1. The trim removed 4 bases at V and 6 bases at J, leaving 3 bases unmatched. Looked up from germline, CDR1 is SGHRS and CDR2 is YFSETQ. The CDR3 is made up of 12 amino acids. CDR3 nucleotide sequence: TGCGCCAGCAGCGATCAGGGGGCTGAAGCTTTCTTT. It yields the protein CASSDQGAEAFF.

The chain couples TRBV19 to TRBJ2-7; TRBD2 matches at 8 bases. The CDR3 runs to 15 residues. The germline V gene encodes CDR1 LNHDA and CDR2 SQIVND (reference sequence). V trimming: 7 bases; J trimming: 3 bases; junction bases outside the gene matches: 11. Here the CDR3 DNA reads TGTGCCAGTACCAAAACGGGAGGGAATAGCTACGAGCAGTACTTC. It encodes CASTKTGGNSYEQYF.

The chain carries TRBV15 and TRBJ1-2, with a tentative D call TRBD1 (6 bases). The germline gives CDR1 LNHNV, CDR2 YYDKDF (reference sequence). This CDR3 is built from 13 residues. V gave up 3 bases and J gave up 8 bases, with 13 bases separating them. The CDR3 DNA follows: TGTGCCACCAGCAGTGGGCCTGGGGGCGGCTACACCTTC. Translated: CATSSGPGGGYTF.

The chain recombines TRBV7-8 with TRBJ2-5; 8 nucleotides align to TRBD1. CDR3 size: 16 residues. CDR1 SGHVS and CDR2 FQNEAQ come from the germline V gene. Trimming cost V 5 bases and J 3 bases; bases outside gene matches: 11. The CDR3 loop reads CASSPRAGGDEETQYF. CDR3 nucleotide sequence: TGTGCCAGCAGCCCCCGGGCAGGGGGCGATGAAGAGACCCAGTACTTC.

In its sample, this clonotype was seen once. The V call is TRBV30, the J call TRBJ1-4; TRBD1 agrees at 9 bases. Germline CDR1 is GTSNPN and CDR2 is SVGIG (reference sequence). Germline trimming cut 4 bases from V and 10 bases from J; bases unmatched to any gene: 7. The CDR3 sequence is 13 residues long. The CDR3 region has the DNA TGTGCCTGGAACGTCGACAGGGGGGGAAAACTGTTTTTT. Its translation: CAWNVDRGGKLFF.

The sample holds a few counts of this clonotype. This chain connects TRBV5-4 to TRBJ2-3, with 9 bases fitting TRBD1. Germline lookup yields CDR1 SGHNT and CDR2 YYREEE (reference sequence). J lost 5 bases, V lost 5 bases, and 3 bases had no gene match. The CDR3 totals 13 residues. The CDR3 DNA follows: TGTGCCAGCAGACAGGGGGCGGAAGATACGCAGTATTTT. Translation gives CASRQGAEDTQYF.

This clonotype was detected only a few times. The chain carries TRBV20-1 and TRBJ1-1, with 8 bases aligning to TRBD1. The CDR3 runs to 14 residues. V shed 4 bases and J 5 bases; nucleotides not matched to a gene: 9. CDR1 is DFQATT and CDR2 is SNEGSKA in the germline V gene (reference sequence). CDR3 sequence reads: CSATLDRGVTEAFF. The CDR3 DNA is TGCAGTGCTACCTTAGACAGGGGAGTTACTGAAGCTTTCTTT.

The rearrangement joins TRBV18 to TRBJ2-3; possible D gene TRBD1, 5 bases. This CDR3 has 16 residues. V was trimmed by 2 bases and J by 2 bases, leaving 14 bases between them. CDR1 is KGHSH and CDR2 is LQKENI in the germline V gene. The CDR3 bases are TGTGCCAGCTCACCAGCGGCAGGGTCTCACACAGATACGCAGTATTTT. Its translation: CASSPAAGSHTDTQYF.

This rearrangement joins TRBV7-6 to TRBJ2-1; D possibly corresponds to TRBD2 (6 bases). Trimming took 1 base from V and 0 from J, leaving 10 bases between them. Germline CDR1 reads SGHVS; CDR2 reads FNYEAQ. The CDR3 is 16 residues long. In DNA, the CDR3 is TGTGCCAGCAGCTTAGGGGTGACTAGCTCCTACAATGAGCAGTTCTTC. This codes for CASSLGVTSSYNEQFF.

This clonotype came up a few times. The CDR3 nucleotides are TGCGCCAGCACCCTCATCGGGGACGGGCAAGAGACCCAGTACTTC. Translating gives CASTLIGDGQETQYF. The J gene is TRBJ2-5, the V gene TRBV5-1; the D gene could be TRBD1 or TRBD2 (5 bases each). The CDR3 runs 15 residues. Germline V gene lookup returns CDR1 SGHRS and CDR2 YFSETQ. Trimming removed 6 bases at V and 2 bases at J, with 17 bases between.

This clonotype showed up many times. The chain couples TRBV5-1 to TRBJ2-3; TRBD2 is a possible D gene (7 bases). The CDR3 length is 15 residues. Germline CDR1 is SGHRS and CDR2 is YFSETQ. Trimming cost V 0 bases and J 6 bases, with 14 bases left between them. CDR3 bases: TGCGCCAGCAGCTTGGGACGCGGGGGCCGCGATACGCAGTATTTT. Its translation: CASSLGRGGRDTQYF.

This clonotype was counted between two and nine times. The J gene is TRBJ1-1, the V gene TRBV7-9; D is ambiguous. Trimming removed 6 bases from V and 7 bases from J, with 12 bases in between. The CDR3 loop spans 12 amino acids. CDR1 is SEHNR and CDR2 is FQNEAQ in the germline V gene (reference sequence). In nucleotides, the CDR3 is TGTGCCAGCAGATCTATGGCGCTTGAAGCTTTCTTT. This translates into CASRSMALEAFF.

On this clonotype itself: One end of the junction fails to match germline, which may point to a read error. V usage is TRBV28 and J usage is TRBJ1-4, with D unresolved. The CDR3 has 14 amino acids. Germline loops: CDR1 MDHEN, CDR2 SYDVKM. CDR3 in DNA: TGTGCCATCAGTTTGTACCCTCGGACGGAAAAACTGTTTTTT. Translation gives CAISLYPRTEKLFF.

This clonotype came up a few times. This chain joins TRBV6-2 or TRBV6-3 and TRBJ2-7; 8 bases line up with TRBD2. The germline gives CDR1 MNHEY, CDR2 SVGEGT. This CDR3 comprises 14 residues. The junction had 7 bases not matched to a gene; V was cut back by 9 bases and J by 0 bases. CDR3 amino acids: CASFPTSGSYEQYF. The DNA for the CDR3 is TGTGCCAGTTTCCCCACTAGCGGCTCCTACGAGCAGTACTTC.

Only a few counts were recorded for this clonotype. One end of the junction fails to match germline, which may point to a read error. CDR3 DNA: TGTGCCAGCAGCCCCTCAGGACAGGTTCAGCGGGAAAGGGAGCGGTTCTTC. This sequence encodes CASSPSGQVQRERERFF. The chain links TRBV7-9 to TRBJ2-1, with D perhaps being TRBD1 or TRBD2 (7 bases each). Germline V gives CDR1 SEHNR, CDR2 FQNEAQ (reference sequence). The CDR3 consists of 17 residues.

This clonotype has only a few counts. V and J are TRBV12-3 or TRBV12-4 and TRBJ2-7; 11 bases align to TRBD2. The length of the CDR3 is 14 residues. Trimming took 6 bases from V and 0 from J; bases not matched to a gene: 1. The CDR3 region is CASRLAGGSYEQYF. CDR3 bases: TGTGCCAGCAGGCTAGCGGGAGGCTCCTACGAGCAGTACTTC.

This clonotype has a handful of counts. The chain carries TRBV29-1 and TRBJ2-1; D uncertain. CDR3 length: 13 amino acids. V was pared by 4 bases and J by 4 bases, with 11 bases between. The germline CDR1 and CDR2 sequences are SQVTM and ANQGSEA. The CDR3 here is CSVALQRYNEQFF. The CDR3 coding sequence is TGCAGCGTTGCGTTACAAAGGTACAATGAGCAGTTCTTC.

This clonotype was seen a handful of times. The chain combines TRBV29-1 with TRBJ1-2, with no clear D. Germline CDR1 SQVTM, CDR2 ANQGSEA. V lost 0 bases and J 6 bases, leaving 14 bases between the germline ends. The CDR3 contains 14 residues. The chain's CDR3 is CSVEDLGLWDGYTF. The CDR3 DNA is TGCAGCGTTGAAGATCTTGGGCTGTGGGATGGCTACACCTTC.

This chain joins TRBV20-1 and TRBJ2-3; D may be TRBD2 (5 bases). The CDR3 length is 11 residues. The germline V gene encodes CDR1 DFQATT and CDR2 SNEGSKA (reference sequence). Trimming cost V 4 bases and J 12 bases, with 14 bases left between them. The CDR3 protein is CSATRTAVQYF. The CDR3 bases are TGCAGTGCTACTAGGACTGCCGTTCAGTATTTT.

Only a few counts were recorded for this clonotype. CDR3 DNA: TGTGCCAGCAGCTTAGCGGGAGTTGAGGTTTACGAGCAGTACTTC. Amino acid sequence: CASSLAGVEVYEQYF. This rearrangement joins TRBV7-2 to TRBJ2-7; a possible D gene is TRBD2 (5 bases). The germline gives CDR1 SGHTA, CDR2 FQGNSA. V gave up 0 bases and J gave up 4 bases, with 13 bases separating them. The CDR3 is 15 residues long.

In this sample, this clonotype turned up a few times. The chain uses TRBV5-5 and TRBJ2-5, with D possibly matching TRBD2 (7 bases). In germline, CDR1 is SGHKS, CDR2 YYEKEE (reference sequence). This CDR3 is 16 amino acids long. The germline V and J ends were trimmed by 3 bases and 2 bases, with 17 bases remaining between them. In nucleotides, the CDR3 is TGTGCCAGCAGCTCTATCCCGGGGGGCCTACAAGAGACCCAGTACTTC. Amino acids: CASSSIPGGLQETQYF.

This clonotype showed up many times. The rearrangement links TRBV21-1 to TRBJ2-2; TRBD1, the table's D call, lacks a check against the DNA. TRBV21-1 is a pseudogene locus. The CDR3 consists of 15 residues. The chain's CDR3 is CASSKFGARGGELFF. The CDR3 DNA is TGTGCCAGCAGCAAATTTGGGGCGCGGGGCGGGGAGCTGTTTTTT.

The genes are TRBV7-3 and TRBJ2-3, with unresolved D. Between the trimmed V and J ends, which lost 4 bases and 1 base, there was a span of 12 bases. Germline loops: CDR1 SGHTA, CDR2 FQGTGA. The CDR3 has 15 amino acids. CDR3 in amino acids: CASSSPDKGTDTQYF. For the CDR3, the DNA is TGTGCCAGCAGCTCACCGGATAAGGGCACAGATACGCAGTATTTT.

The CDR3 region is CASQVEEFNTEAFF. CDR3 bases: TGTGCCAGTCAGGTGGAGGAATTCAACACTGAAGCTTTCTTT. The chain carries TRBV7-9 and TRBJ1-1; no clear D gene. The CDR3 is made up of 14 amino acids. Trimming took off 9 bases at V and 2 bases at J, with 16 bases between the two ends. Germline CDR1 is SEHNR and CDR2 is FQNEAQ (reference sequence). Drawing the rest from reference TRBV7-9 and TRBJ1-1, the complete variable domain is DTGVSQNPRHKITKRGQNVTFRCDPISEHNRLYWYRQTLGQGPEFLTYFQNEAQLEKSRLLSDRFSAERPKGSFSTLEIQRTEQGDSAMYLCASQVEEFNTEAFFGQGTRLTVV.

This clonotype was observed a handful of times. The J gene is TRBJ2-6, the V gene TRBV11-1, with D hard to call. CDR3 size: 14 residues. The V gene's germline CDR1 is SGHAT and CDR2 FQDESV (reference sequence). Trimming pared 6 bases from V and 4 bases from J, leaving 10 bases between. The CDR3 sequence is CASRSMRGANVLTF. CDR3 nucleotide sequence: TGTGCCAGCAGATCGATGCGCGGGGCCAACGTCCTGACTTTC.

The table lists this clonotype with a few counts. The chain has TRBV24-1 and TRBJ2-2; possibly TRBD2 for D (5 bases). This CDR3 is 15 amino acids long. V was clipped by 5 bases and J by 4 bases, with 13 bases between them. Germline loops: CDR1 KGHDR, CDR2 SFDVKD. CDR3 bases: TGTGCCACCAGTGCCCCCGGGGTTCTCACCGGGGAGCTGTTTTTT. Amino acid sequence: CATSAPGVLTGELFF.

The table lists this clonotype with a few counts. The V and J genes are TRBV5-1 and TRBJ2-3; 9 bases agree with TRBD2. Trimming cost V 2 bases and J 2 bases; bases outside gene matches: 6. Germline lookup yields CDR1 SGHRS and CDR2 YFSETQ. The CDR3 spans 16 residues. In DNA, the CDR3 is TGCGCCAGCAGCTTTCAAAGCGGGGGGTCCACAGATACGCAGTATTTT. It codes for CASSFQSGGSTDTQYF.

The CDR3 protein is CASSPAVLRDPEAFF. In DNA, the CDR3 is TGCGCCAGCAGCCCCGCCGTCTTGCGGGACCCTGAAGCTTTCTTT. J is TRBJ1-1 and V is TRBV5-1, with a tentative D call TRBD1 (5 bases). The CDR3 has 15 residues. Trimming shortened V by 4 bases and J by 6 bases, and 19 bases separated the two germline ends. Germline CDR1 reads SGHRS; CDR2 reads YFSETQ.